Listed here are 7 T cell receptor beta chains from one sample, sequenced in a study of shared clonotypes between healthy human individuals. TCRdb keeps only in-frame clones here, not all; method: immunoSEQ multiplex PCR. The sample lists 2 million to 2.5 million clones, around 95% occurring once. The sequencing input was naive CD4+ T cells sorted from blood. As for subset: CD45RA+ positively selected. The receptors come from a man between 18 and 29 years old in good health.

V usage is TRBV6-5 and J usage is TRBJ1-2, with a tentative D call TRBD1 (6 bases). The CDR3 is made up of 12 amino acids. Per the germline V gene, CDR1 is MNHEY and CDR2 is SVGAGI. V was trimmed by 7 bases and J by 8 bases, leaving 14 bases between them. In nucleotides, the CDR3 is TGTGCCAGCAAAGCCCAGGGGAACGGCTACACCTTC. Translating gives CASKAQGNGYTF.

The rearrangement links TRBV9 to TRBJ1-1, with no clear D. The CDR3 length is 14 residues. V was shortened by 3 bases and J by 2 bases, with 11 bases between the two germline ends. CDR1 and CDR2 (germline): SGDLS, YYNGEE. The CDR3 region is CASSGFAANTEAFF. For the CDR3, the DNA is TGTGCCAGCAGCGGGTTTGCGGCTAACACTGAAGCTTTCTTT.

This chain links TRBV27 with TRBJ2-7; D gene ambiguous. V dropped 4 bases and J dropped 8 bases, with 18 bases sitting between them. The CDR3 is 14 residues long. The germline gives CDR1 MNHEY, CDR2 SMNVEV (reference sequence). The CDR3 loop reads CASSSIVVGDQQYF. The CDR3 region has the DNA TGTGCCAGCAGTTCTATCGTGGTAGGAGACCAGCAGTACTTC.

This sequence joins TRBV6-6 and TRBJ1-1; D gene uncertain. The CDR3 covers 13 residues. Trimming pared 5 bases from V and 2 bases from J, leaving 9 bases between. Looked up from germline, CDR1 is MNHNY and CDR2 is SVGAGI (reference sequence). Here the CDR3 reads CASSMKGNTEAFF. CDR3 coding DNA: TGTGCCAGCAGTATGAAAGGAAACACTGAAGCTTTCTTT.

Only one count was recorded for this clone. This sequence joins TRBV9 and TRBJ2-3; 7 positions agree with TRBD2. V trimming: 0 bases; J trimming: 2 bases; junction bases outside the gene matches: 6. The germline V gene has CDR1 SGDLS and CDR2 YYNGEE. This CDR3 region has 16 residues. The CDR3 loop reads CASSVGASGNTDTQYF. DNA of the CDR3: TGTGCCAGCAGCGTAGGGGCTAGCGGTAACACAGATACGCAGTATTTT.

The chain carries TRBV5-8 and TRBJ1-1, with no clear D. Trimming cost V 4 bases and J 0 bases, with 7 bases left between them. CDR3 length: 13 residues. Germline V gene sequence: CDR1 SGHTS, CDR2 YDEGEE. The CDR3 here is CASSPDVNTEAFF. The CDR3 bases are TGTGCCAGCAGCCCGGACGTGAACACTGAAGCTTTCTTT.

A single count supports this clone. CDR3 DNA: TGCGCCAGCAGCTCCTTCCTAGCGGGAGGATCCGGGGAGCTGTTTTTT. This codes for CASSSFLAGGSGELFF. This chain joins TRBV5-1 and TRBJ2-2; 11 positions agree with TRBD2. The CDR3 is 16 amino acids. J was trimmed by 6 bases and V by 3 bases; bases with no gene match: 7. Germline V gene lookup returns CDR1 SGHRS and CDR2 YFSETQ.